In its sample, the clone carrying this T cell receptor beta chain was seen a few times. Its specificity is unknown. RNA transcripts were the template for amplifying TCR beta CDR3 regions. HTBI primers were the set used in a first-round RT-PCR of the TCR CDR3. From the multiplex PCR reads, TCRdb called clonotypes with MiXCR, one entry per CDR3 protein. This repertoire shows about 560,000 distinct CDR3 sequences, over 15% found once; its top ten account for 15% to 20%. Patients aged 18 to 65 had newly diagnosed hyperthyroidism of under 2 months' duration. The diagnoses drew upon clinical symptoms, serum thyroxine and TRAb, thyroid ultrasound and orbital computed tomography. The data stem from a study of T cells in Graves' hyperthyroidism and ophthalmopathy. Study-level findings and limits: The majority of expanded thyroid clonotypes above 0.001 also appeared in blood. A 13 V-J signature model discriminated ophthalmopathy versus stable hyperthyroidism.

Per germline, CDR1 GTSNPN and CDR2 SVGIG (reference sequence). This CDR3 spans 13 amino acids. Sequencing was done on a sample of blood. The chain uses TRBV30 and TRBJ2-2, with 14 nucleotides matching TRBD2. The source is a young woman with Graves' hyperthyroidism. The CDR3 nucleotides are TGTGGACTAGCGGGAGGGAGCACCGGGGAGCTGTTTTTT. Its translation: CGLAGGSTGELFF.